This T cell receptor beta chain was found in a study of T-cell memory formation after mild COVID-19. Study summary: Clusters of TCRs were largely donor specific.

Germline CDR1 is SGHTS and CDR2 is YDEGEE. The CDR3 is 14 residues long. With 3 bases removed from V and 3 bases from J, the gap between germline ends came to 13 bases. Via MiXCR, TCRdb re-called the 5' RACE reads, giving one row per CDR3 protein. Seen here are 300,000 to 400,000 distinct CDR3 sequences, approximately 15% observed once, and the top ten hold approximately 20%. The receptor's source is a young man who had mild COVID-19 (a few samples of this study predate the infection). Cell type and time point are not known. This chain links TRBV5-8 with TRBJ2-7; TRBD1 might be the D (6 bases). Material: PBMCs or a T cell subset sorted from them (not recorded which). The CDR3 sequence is CASSSMLTGYEQYF. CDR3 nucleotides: TGTGCCAGCAGCTCGATGCTGACAGGCTACGAGCAGTACTTC.